In its sample, the clone carrying this T cell receptor beta chain was seen a few times. This sample is drawn from a study of early T cells in non-severe SARS-CoV-2 infection. Study in general: Bulk RNA isolated from unsorted whole blood underwent sequencing; chains were not paired.

Via MiXCR, TCRdb re-called the 5' RACE reads, giving one row per CDR3 protein. The repertoire has 25,000 to 35,000 distinct CDR3 sequences, approximately 5.2% of them found once; the top ten carry roughly 3.6%. The sample comprised whole blood. The sequence came from an adult who was a healthcare worker with PCR-confirmed SARS-CoV-2 infection or an uninfected control (not recorded which).

As DNA, the CDR3 is TGTGCCAGCAGTTCCCCTCCGGGACTAGCGTTTCAAGAGACCCAGTACTTC. Protein product: CASSSPPGLAFQETQYF. The chain links TRBV6-2 or TRBV6-3 to TRBJ2-5; 10 nucleotides agree with TRBD2. The germline gives CDR1 MNHEY, CDR2 SVGEGT. The length of the CDR3 is 17 residues. Losses at the gene ends were 4 bases for V and 2 bases for J; bases not matched to a gene: 10.